This T cell receptor beta chain emerged from a study of T cells in Graves' hyperthyroidism and ophthalmopathy. Study-wide results and limits: Ophthalmopathy was model-predicted a median approximately 6.9 months pre-onset.

The CDR3 length is 15 residues. The V end was cut by 7 bases, the J end by 2 bases, with 14 bases between. This clonotype was counted between two and nine times. As yet, its antigen is unknown. TCR beta CDR3 regions were amplified from RNA transcripts. An initial round of RT-PCR targeting the TCR CDR3 relied on the HTBI primer set. Using its own MiXCR run on the multiplex PCR reads, TCRdb lists one record per CDR3 protein. The profile shows some 250,000 distinct CDR3 sequences, roughly 15% of them singletons. Sequences were obtained from blood. The V call is TRBV12-3 or TRBV12-4, the J call TRBJ2-2; weak D call: TRBD2 (5 bases). This TCR was sampled from a woman aged 40 to 49 with Graves' hyperthyroidism that later progressed to Graves' ophthalmopathy. CDR3 loop: CASTPSGVNTGELFF. The CDR3 nucleotides are TGTGCCAGCACCCCTTCCGGGGTTAACACCGGGGAGCTGTTTTTT.